This T cell receptor beta chain derives from a study of blood T cell repertoires in COVID-19. As processed by the authors: Using reference gene primer amplification, nucleated cell counts were estimated. Sequencing used immunoSEQ multiplex PCR; TCRdb keeps in-frame clones, though not all of them. From that table come the V and J calls and clone size; the DNA was used to work out D and trimming. Of 200,000 to 250,000 clones in the sample, approximately 90% were seen once. Which cohort a participant joined came from the clinical history participants gave. Symptom resolution, clearance, or two negative PCRs marked the recovered donors of Cohort 3. Trimming cost V 5 bases and J 2 bases; bases outside gene matches: 8. The CDR3 totals 15 residues. Germline V gene data show CDR1 as SGHTA and CDR2 as FQGNSA.

The chain employs TRBV7-2 and TRBJ2-7, with 8 bases lining up with TRBD2. The receptor was isolated from a man younger than 40 who had recovered from COVID-19. Sample: PBMCs or T cells enriched from blood (not recorded which). The chain's CDR3 is CASSPQSGSPYEQYF. For the CDR3, the DNA is TGTGCCAGCAGCCCGCAAAGCGGGAGCCCCTACGAGCAGTACTTC.